This TCR beta chain was obtained from a study of OX40 agonist ivuxolimab in advanced cancers. Study summary: The treatment was a fully human IgG2 OX40 agonist, ivuxolimab. Hepatocellular carcinoma, melanoma, renal cell or head and neck cancer affected the dose-escalation patients.

Whole-study results and caveats: At doses 0.1 to 3.0 mg/kg, CD4+ and CD8+ clones expanded. There were, on average, more expanded clones in CD8+ T cells than in CD4+.

CDR3 length equals 14 residues. Germline V gene lookup returns CDR1 SGHVS and CDR2 FQNEAQ. Sequenced by immunoSEQ multiplex PCR; TCRdb stores in-frame clones only, minus some. This table holds 74,000 or so clones, roughly 86% found once. Regarding this clone: The target antigen is unknown. Its ends do not fully match the called genes, so a read error is possible.

This specimen was CD4+ or CD8+ T cells sorted from blood, taken in a trial of the OX40 agonist ivuxolimab. The TCR comes from an adult with an advanced solid tumor such as melanoma, head and neck, liver or kidney cancer. The chain is built from TRBV7-8 and TRBJ2-7; TRBD1 agrees at 8 bases. CDR3 sequence reads: CASSFGQGGYGQYF. The DNA for the CDR3 is TGTGCCAGCAGCTTCGGACAGGGAGGCTACGGGCAGTACTTC.